This entry lists 24 T cell receptor beta chains sequenced from one sample in a study of blood T cell repertoires in COVID-19. Assay used: immunoSEQ multiplex PCR; TCRdb lists only in-frame clones, some missing. The sample lists around 72,000 clones, under 90% occurring once. Sequencing was carried out using peripheral blood. The receptor set was obtained from a man between 65 and 80 years old with active or convalescent COVID-19.

This clone has more than one count but fewer than ten. The chain couples TRBV5-6 to TRBJ2-4; tentatively, D is TRBD1 (6 bases). The CDR3 sequence is 17 residues long. Trimming left V 3 bases short and J 0 bases short, with 16 bases between. CDR1 and CDR2 (germline): SGHDT, YYEEEE. The CDR3 coding sequence is TGTGCCAGCAGCTCCACTACCCTACAGGGAGCCAAAAACATTCAGTACTTC. This translates into CASSSTTLQGAKNIQYF.

The gene calls are TRBV5-1 and TRBJ2-5, with no clear D. V was trimmed by 0 bases and J by 3 bases, leaving 6 bases between them. The germline gives CDR1 SGHRS, CDR2 YFSETQ. The CDR3 loop spans 13 amino acids. The CDR3: CASSLGAEETQYF. In DNA, the CDR3 is TGCGCCAGCAGCTTGGGGGCAGAAGAGACCCAGTACTTC.

This clone was picked up many times. The chain uses TRBV10-3 and TRBJ2-5, with TRBD1 matching over 8 bases. Germline values: CDR1 ENHRY, CDR2 SYGVKD. After removal of 2 bases from V and 0 bases from J, the junction contained 8 bases not matched to a gene. The CDR3 is 17 amino acids. CDR3 DNA: TGTGCCATCAGTGAGATGGAGGAACAGGGGGACCAAGAGACCCAGTACTTC. It is translated as CAISEMEEQGDQETQYF.

This clone was observed a single time. This chain links TRBV7-6 with TRBJ2-1; tentatively, D is TRBD2 (5 bases). The CDR3 covers 14 residues. V dropped 2 bases and J dropped 3 bases, with 8 bases sitting between them. Germline V CDR1 and CDR2: SGHVS, FNYEAQ. The CDR3: CASSLQRSYNEQFF. For the CDR3, the DNA is TGTGCCAGCAGCTTACAGCGGAGCTACAATGAGCAGTTCTTC.

This clone occurred once. The rearrangement uses TRBV30 and TRBJ2-5; D not certain. This CDR3 is 14 amino acids long. Germline V lookup: CDR1 GTSNPN, CDR2 SVGIG (reference sequence). V lost 0 bases, J lost 1 base, and 9 bases lay in between. CDR3 residues: CAWSVLWSQETQYF. CDR3 bases: TGTGCCTGGAGTGTACTCTGGAGCCAAGAGACCCAGTACTTC.

This clone was picked up a small number of times. The rearrangement uses TRBV19 and TRBJ2-2, with 14 bases aligning to TRBD2. Trimming at V came to 6 bases and at J to 6 bases, leaving 9 bases not matched to a gene. The CDR3 totals 17 residues. Germline-derived CDR1 and CDR2 are LNHDA and SQIVND (reference sequence). The CDR3 region is CASRGTSGRLVSGELFF. The DNA of the CDR3 is TGTGCCAGTAGGGGGACTAGCGGGAGACTTGTCTCCGGGGAGCTGTTTTTT.

The CDR3 region is CSASLTSGNEQYF. The CDR3 DNA follows: TGCAGTGCTAGTTTGACTAGCGGGAACGAGCAGTACTTC. This rearrangement joins TRBV20-1 to TRBJ2-7; 11 nucleotides match TRBD2. The ends lost 3 bases at V and 5 bases at J; junction bases unmatched: 3. Germline V gene data show CDR1 as DFQATT and CDR2 as SNEGSKA (reference sequence). The CDR3 contains 13 residues.

The chain recombines TRBV20-1 with TRBJ1-1, with 7 bases aligning to TRBD1. Looked up from germline, CDR1 is DFQATT and CDR2 is SNEGSKA (reference sequence). The CDR3 has 11 amino acids. Trimming took 4 bases from V and 7 from J; bases not matched to a gene: 3. The CDR3 DNA is TGCAGTGCTACAGGGGGAGGTGAAGCTTTCTTT. Its translation: CSATGGGEAFF.

The genes are TRBV7-2 and TRBJ2-7; possible D gene TRBD2, 5 bases. The CDR3 length is 14 residues. The germline CDR1 and CDR2 sequences are SGHTA and FQGNSA. Trimming pared 2 bases from V and 3 bases from J, leaving 11 bases between. CDR3 DNA: TGTGCCAGCAGCTTACCCTACGACTACTACGAGCAGTACTTC. This encodes CASSLPYDYYEQYF.

The rearrangement links TRBV19 to TRBJ1-5, with a possible D match to TRBD1 (6 bases). V shed 2 bases and J shed 0 bases, with 14 bases lying between them. Germline loops: CDR1 LNHDA, CDR2 SQIVND (reference sequence). This CDR3 spans 17 amino acids. The CDR3 spells CASSIKSGVHSNQPQHF. CDR3 coding DNA: TGTGCCAGTAGTATAAAATCAGGGGTGCATAGCAATCAGCCCCAGCATTTT. Full variable domain (remainder filled in from reference TRBV19 and TRBJ1-5): DGGITQSPKYLFRKEGQNVTLSCEQNLNHDAMYWYRQDPGQGLRLIYYSQIVNDFQKGDIAEGYSVSREKKESFPLTVTSAQKNPTAFYLCASSIKSGVHSNQPQHFGDGTRLSIL.

The chain employs TRBV28 and TRBJ2-2; tentatively, D is TRBD2 (5 bases). The CDR3 runs to 14 residues. Trimming cost V 0 bases and J 3 bases, with 5 bases left between them. Germline V gives CDR1 MDHEN, CDR2 SYDVKM. DNA for the CDR3: TGTGCCAGCAGTTTATGGAGGGACACCGGGGAGCTGTTTTTT. This encodes CASSLWRDTGELFF.

The chain couples TRBV5-4 to TRBJ1-1; D ambiguous. The germline gives CDR1 SGHNT, CDR2 YYREEE (reference sequence). The CDR3 totals 14 residues. The germline V and J ends were trimmed by 0 bases and 3 bases, with 9 bases remaining between them. CDR3 in amino acids: CASSLEIPDTEAFF. Here the CDR3 DNA reads TGTGCCAGCAGCTTGGAAATTCCAGACACTGAAGCTTTCTTT.

The chain recombines TRBV29-1 with TRBJ1-1; D possibly corresponds to TRBD1 (5 bases). Germline-derived CDR1 and CDR2 are SQVTM and ANQGSEA. V was clipped by 1 base and J by 3 bases, with 15 bases between them. The CDR3 runs to 15 residues. The CDR3 reads CSVEGRGSLHTEAFF. The CDR3 nucleotides read TGCAGCGTTGAAGGAAGGGGTTCCCTGCACACTGAAGCTTTCTTT.

CDR3 coding DNA: TGCGCCAGCAGCTTGGCAGGGCTTGGCAATCAGCCCCAGCATTTT. Translated: CASSLAGLGNQPQHF. The chain joins TRBV5-1 to TRBJ1-5; weak D call: TRBD1 (5 bases). CDR1 SGHRS and CDR2 YFSETQ come from the germline V gene. V lost 0 bases and J 2 bases, leaving 9 bases between the germline ends. The CDR3 runs 15 residues. Full variable domain (outside the CDR3, taken from reference TRBV5-1 and TRBJ1-5): KAGVTQTPRYLIKTRGQQVTLSCSPISGHRSVSWYQQTPGQGLQFLFEYFSETQRNKGNFPGRFSGRQFSNSRSEMNVSTLELGDSALYLCASSLAGLGNQPQHFGDGTRLSIL.

This clone was seen a single time. The chain uses TRBV19 and TRBJ1-4; 7 nucleotides line up with TRBD1. V lost 5 bases and J lost 7; bases outside the gene matches: 10. Germline CDR1 and CDR2: LNHDA and SQIVND (reference sequence). The CDR3 contains 15 residues. CDR3 residues: CASSPRTGRGEKLFF. DNA for the CDR3: TGTGCCAGTAGTCCGAGGACAGGTCGGGGTGAAAAACTGTTTTTT.

The chain carries TRBV4-3 and TRBJ1-2; D gene unclear. CDR3 length: 14 amino acids. V was pared by 0 bases and J by 2 bases, with 7 bases between. Germline V gives CDR1 LGHNA, CDR2 YSLEER. The CDR3 reads CASSQDGQNYGYTF. The DNA of the CDR3 is TGCGCCAGCAGCCAAGATGGGCAGAACTATGGCTACACCTTC.

This chain links TRBV5-6 with TRBJ1-4, with D perhaps TRBD1 (5 bases). CDR3 size: 14 residues. Germline assignment: CDR1 SGHDT and CDR2 YYEEEE. V was cut by 1 base and J by 3 bases, with 7 bases left in between. The CDR3 is CASSLWGANEKLFF. The CDR3 DNA follows: TGTGCCAGCAGCTTGTGGGGGGCTAATGAAAAACTGTTTTTT.

The sample holds one count of this clone. The chain links TRBV29-1 to TRBJ2-7, with D possibly TRBD2 on 6 matching bases. V lost 4 bases and J 3 bases, leaving 13 bases between the germline ends. Germline V gives CDR1 SQVTM, CDR2 ANQGSEA. The CDR3 runs 13 residues. For the CDR3, the DNA is TGCAGCGTTGGCCTTGGGGGGAGCTACGAGCAGTACTTC. This gives the protein CSVGLGGSYEQYF.

The genes are TRBV19 and TRBJ1-5, with D perhaps matching TRBD1 (5 bases). The CDR3 covers 16 residues. From germline, CDR1 is LNHDA and CDR2 SQIVND (reference sequence). Trimming removed 1 base at V and 3 bases at J, with 13 bases between. CDR3 residues: CASSIVGGEANQPQHF. The DNA of the CDR3 is TGTGCCAGTAGTATAGTGGGGGGAGAGGCCAATCAGCCCCAGCATTTT.

This chain joins TRBV10-1 and TRBJ2-4; 8 nucleotides align to TRBD2. The length of the CDR3 is 15 residues. Germline V gene sequence: CDR1 WNHNN, CDR2 SYGVQD (reference sequence). V lost 3 bases, J lost 6 bases, and 7 bases stayed unmatched. The CDR3 sequence: CASSDNGRAGNIQYF. The CDR3 region has the DNA TGCGCCAGCAGTGATAACGGGAGGGCAGGAAACATTCAGTACTTC.

The CDR3 spells CASSLISVNTEAFF. The CDR3 nucleotides read TGCGCCAGCAGCTTGATATCAGTGAACACTGAAGCTTTCTTT. The chain links TRBV5-1 to TRBJ1-1; D ambiguous. Germline V gene data show CDR1 as SGHRS and CDR2 as YFSETQ. V lost 1 base and J lost 0, with 7 bases in between. The CDR3 is 14 amino acids.

The CDR3 DNA reads as TGTGCCAGCAGCCAGGGACAGGGAAGGACCGGGGAGCTGTTTTTT. Its protein product is CASSQGQGRTGELFF. The chain carries TRBV7-8 and TRBJ2-2; 9 nucleotides match TRBD1. V lost 5 bases, J lost 5 bases, and 6 bases stayed unmatched. The CDR3 loop spans 15 amino acids. Germline CDR1 reads SGHVS; CDR2 reads FQNEAQ.

This clone was found a few times. This rearrangement joins TRBV19 to TRBJ1-1; D perhaps matches TRBD1 (5 bases). This CDR3 is 15 amino acids long. Deletions cut 7 bases from V and 0 bases from J, with 15 bases between. Germline CDR1 LNHDA, CDR2 SQIVND (reference sequence). CDR3 sequence: CASKRGGNMNTEAFF. In DNA, the CDR3 is TGTGCCAGTAAAAGGGGCGGGAACATGAACACTGAAGCTTTCTTT.

The chain couples TRBV28 to TRBJ2-4; D perhaps matches TRBD1 (6 bases). Trimming shortened V by 6 bases and J by 3 bases, and 12 bases separated the two germline ends. The CDR3 sequence is 14 residues long. Germline assignment: CDR1 MDHEN and CDR2 SYDVKM. CDR3 sequence reads: CASRPGTSKNIQYF. The CDR3 coding sequence is TGTGCCAGCAGACCTGGGACAAGCAAAAACATTCAGTACTTC.